This T cell receptor beta chain was documented in a study of blood T cell repertoires in COVID-19. As for the study in general: Sites in the United States, Italy and Spain provided acute and convalescent COVID-19 samples.

Assay used: immunoSEQ multiplex PCR; TCRdb lists only in-frame clones, some missing. The table shows 300,000 to 400,000 clones, with about 86% occurring only once. This clone was counted once. The germline V gene has CDR1 LNHDA and CDR2 SQIVND (reference sequence). This CDR3 is 15 amino acids long. V dropped 3 bases and J dropped 7 bases, with 18 bases sitting between them. This study enrolled people aged 18 to 89 from roughly 22 US geographic areas. This sequence was found in a woman aged 40 to 50 with acute COVID-19. The specimen sequenced was PBMCs or T cells enriched from blood (not recorded which). The chain carries TRBV19 and TRBJ1-2; possibly TRBD1 for D (5 bases). The CDR3 here is CASSIAYRIPSGYTF. The CDR3 nucleotides read TGTGCCAGTAGTATTGCGTACAGGATCCCCTCTGGCTACACCTTC.